The clone carrying this T cell receptor beta chain has a single count. CDR1 is LNHDA and CDR2 is SQIVND in the germline V gene (reference sequence). This CDR3 comprises 16 residues. Trimming cost V 4 bases and J 0 bases, with 10 bases left between them. This record belongs to a study of shared clonotypes between healthy human individuals. Generated by immunoSEQ multiplex PCR, the TCRdb table keeps only in-frame clones and is missing some. The repertoire holds about 360,000 clones, with roughly 70% as singletons. The receptor was derived from a man aged 25 to 40 in good health. Sequenced input: memory CD4+ T cells sorted from blood. Subset here: CD45RA-negative fraction. The genes are TRBV19 and TRBJ2-6; TRBD1 might be the D (6 bases). CDR3 sequence reads: CASSKTGGSGANVLTF. The CDR3 region has the DNA TGTGCCAGTAGTAAGACAGGTGGCTCTGGGGCCAACGTCCTGACTTTC.